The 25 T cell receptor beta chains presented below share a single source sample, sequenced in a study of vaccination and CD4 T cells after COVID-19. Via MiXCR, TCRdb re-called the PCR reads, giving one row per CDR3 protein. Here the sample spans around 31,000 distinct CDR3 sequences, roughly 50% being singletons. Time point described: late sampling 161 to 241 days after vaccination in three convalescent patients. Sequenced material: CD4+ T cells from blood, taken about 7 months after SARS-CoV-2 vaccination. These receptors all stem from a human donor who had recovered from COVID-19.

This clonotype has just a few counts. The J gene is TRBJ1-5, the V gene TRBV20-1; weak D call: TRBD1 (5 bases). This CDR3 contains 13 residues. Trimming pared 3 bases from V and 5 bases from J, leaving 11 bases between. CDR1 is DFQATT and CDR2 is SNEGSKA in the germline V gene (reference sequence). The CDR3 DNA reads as TGCAGTGCTAGCGGGGGGGATTATCAGCCCCAGCATTTT. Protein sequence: CSASGGDYQPQHF.

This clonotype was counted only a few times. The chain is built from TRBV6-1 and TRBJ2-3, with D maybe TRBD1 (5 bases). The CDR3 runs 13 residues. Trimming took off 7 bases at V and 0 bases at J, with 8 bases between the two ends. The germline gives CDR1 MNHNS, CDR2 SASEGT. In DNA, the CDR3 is TGTGCCAGCATGGGGCTTAGCACAGATACGCAGTATTTT. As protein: CASMGLSTDTQYF.

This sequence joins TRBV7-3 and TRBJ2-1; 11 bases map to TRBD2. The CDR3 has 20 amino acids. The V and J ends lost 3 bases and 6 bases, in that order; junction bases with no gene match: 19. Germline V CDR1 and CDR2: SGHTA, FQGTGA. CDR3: CASSLATSGSGIVLGNEQFF. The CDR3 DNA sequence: TGTGCCAGCAGCTTGGCCACTAGCGGGAGTGGGATTGTACTGGGCAATGAGCAGTTCTTC.

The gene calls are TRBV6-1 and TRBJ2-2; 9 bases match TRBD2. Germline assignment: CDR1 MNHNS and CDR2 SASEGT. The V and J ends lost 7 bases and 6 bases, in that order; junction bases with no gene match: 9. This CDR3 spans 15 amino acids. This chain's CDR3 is CASNRSGRKAGELFF. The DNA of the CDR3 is TGTGCCAGCAATAGAAGCGGGAGGAAGGCCGGGGAGCTGTTTTTT.

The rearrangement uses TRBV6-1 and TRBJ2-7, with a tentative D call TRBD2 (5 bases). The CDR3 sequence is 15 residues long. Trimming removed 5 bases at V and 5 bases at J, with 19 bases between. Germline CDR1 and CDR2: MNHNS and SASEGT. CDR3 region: CASSIKHRGSDEQYF. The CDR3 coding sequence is TGTGCCAGCAGTATCAAACATCGGGGTTCGGACGAGCAGTACTTC.

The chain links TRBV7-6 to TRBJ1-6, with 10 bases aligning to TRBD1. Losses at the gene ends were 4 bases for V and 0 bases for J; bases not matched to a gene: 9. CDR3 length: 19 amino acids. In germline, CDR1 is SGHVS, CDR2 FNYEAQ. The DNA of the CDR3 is TGTGCCAGCAGCTACCGGGACAGGGGAACGAGCTCCTATAATTCACCCCTCCACTTT. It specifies CASSYRDRGTSSYNSPLHF.

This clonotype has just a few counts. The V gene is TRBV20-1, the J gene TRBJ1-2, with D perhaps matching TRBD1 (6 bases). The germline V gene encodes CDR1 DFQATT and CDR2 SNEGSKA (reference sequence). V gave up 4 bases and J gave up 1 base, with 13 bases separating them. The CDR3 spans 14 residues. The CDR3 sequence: CSANRDKFNYGYTF. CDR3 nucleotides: TGCAGTGCTAACCGGGACAAATTTAACTATGGCTACACCTTC.

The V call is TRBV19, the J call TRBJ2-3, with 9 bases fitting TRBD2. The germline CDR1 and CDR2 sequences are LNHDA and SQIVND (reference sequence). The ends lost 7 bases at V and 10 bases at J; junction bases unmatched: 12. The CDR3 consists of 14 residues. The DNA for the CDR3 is TGTGCCAGTACCCCTGGCGGGGGGGTCGGTTCGCAGTATTTT. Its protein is CASTPGGGVGSQYF.

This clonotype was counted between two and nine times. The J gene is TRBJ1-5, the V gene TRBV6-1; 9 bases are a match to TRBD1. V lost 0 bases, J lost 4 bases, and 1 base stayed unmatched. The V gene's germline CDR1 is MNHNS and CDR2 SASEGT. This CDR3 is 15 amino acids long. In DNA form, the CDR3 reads TGTGCCAGCAGTGAAGCGGGACAGGGAAATCAGCCCCAGCATTTT. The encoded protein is CASSEAGQGNQPQHF.

The CDR3 is CSAGIPGSTYEQYF. The CDR3 coding sequence is TGCAGTGCGGGAATACCGGGATCCACCTACGAGCAGTACTTC. The rearrangement uses TRBV20-1 and TRBJ2-7, with D maybe TRBD2 (5 bases). Trimming cost V 6 bases and J 2 bases, with 17 bases left between them. Germline loops: CDR1 DFQATT, CDR2 SNEGSKA (reference sequence). The CDR3 contains 14 residues.

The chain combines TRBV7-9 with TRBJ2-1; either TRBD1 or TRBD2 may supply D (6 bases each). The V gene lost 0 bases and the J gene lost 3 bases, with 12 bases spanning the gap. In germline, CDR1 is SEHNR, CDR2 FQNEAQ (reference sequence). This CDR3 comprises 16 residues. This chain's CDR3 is CASSLAGGPFYNEQFF. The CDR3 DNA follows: TGTGCCAGCAGCTTAGCTGGGGGGCCGTTCTACAATGAGCAGTTCTTC.

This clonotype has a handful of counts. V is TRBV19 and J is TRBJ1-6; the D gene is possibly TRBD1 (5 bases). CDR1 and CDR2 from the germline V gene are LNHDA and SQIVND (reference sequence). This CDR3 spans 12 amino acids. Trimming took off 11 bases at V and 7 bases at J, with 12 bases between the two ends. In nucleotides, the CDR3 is TGTGCCGCCCGGGAGGGGAATTCACCCCTCCACTTT. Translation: CAAREGNSPLHF.

The CDR3 loop reads CASSQDLKSEAFF. The CDR3 region has the DNA TGCGCCAGCAGCCAAGATTTGAAGTCAGAAGCTTTCTTT. The rearrangement uses TRBV4-3 and TRBJ1-1; D is ambiguous. CDR1 and CDR2 (germline): LGHNA, YSLEER. This CDR3 is built from 13 residues. V shed 0 bases and J shed 8 bases, with 10 bases lying between them.

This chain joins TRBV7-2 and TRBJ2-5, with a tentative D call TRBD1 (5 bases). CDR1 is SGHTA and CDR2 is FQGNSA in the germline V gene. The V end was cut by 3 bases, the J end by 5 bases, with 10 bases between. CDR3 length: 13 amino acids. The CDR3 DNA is TGTGCCAGCAGCTTGGCAGGGTGGGAGACCCAGTACTTC. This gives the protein CASSLAGWETQYF.

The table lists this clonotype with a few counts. CDR3 DNA sequence: TGCGCCAGCAGCTTGGCTAGGGTAGGAGAGACCCAGTACTTC. The encoded protein is CASSLARVGETQYF. J is TRBJ2-5 and V is TRBV5-1; unclear D gene. Trimming shortened V by 0 bases and J by 4 bases, and 10 bases separated the two germline ends. CDR3 length equals 14 residues. The germline CDR1 and CDR2 sequences are SGHRS and YFSETQ. Full variable domain (remainder filled in from reference TRBV5-1 and TRBJ2-5): KAGVTQTPRYLIKTRGQQVTLSCSPISGHRSVSWYQQTPGQGLQFLFEYFSETQRNKGNFPGRFSGRQFSNSRSEMNVSTLELGDSALYLCASSLARVGETQYFGPGTRLLVL.

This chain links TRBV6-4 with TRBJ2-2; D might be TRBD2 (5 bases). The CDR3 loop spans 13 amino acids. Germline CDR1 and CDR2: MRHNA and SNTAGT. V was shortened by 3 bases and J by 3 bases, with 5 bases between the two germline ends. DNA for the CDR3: TGTGCCAGCAGTGAGCGGGACACCGGGGAGCTGTTTTTT. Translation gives CASSERDTGELFF.

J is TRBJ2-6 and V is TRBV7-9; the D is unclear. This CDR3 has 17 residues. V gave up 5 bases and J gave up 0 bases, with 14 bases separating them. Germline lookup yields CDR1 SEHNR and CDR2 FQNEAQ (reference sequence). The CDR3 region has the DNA TGTGCCAGCAGCCTAGGTGCCTATAGCTCTGGGGCCAACGTCCTGACTTTC. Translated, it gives CASSLGAYSSGANVLTF.

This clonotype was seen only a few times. CDR3 sequence (DNA): TGCAGTGCTGGCGGATATCAGCCCCAGCATTTT. Its protein is CSAGGYQPQHF. The chain recombines TRBV20-1 with TRBJ1-5; D unclear. In germline, CDR1 is DFQATT, CDR2 SNEGSKA (reference sequence). The CDR3 contains 11 residues. V lost 5 bases and J 5 bases, leaving 7 bases between the germline ends.

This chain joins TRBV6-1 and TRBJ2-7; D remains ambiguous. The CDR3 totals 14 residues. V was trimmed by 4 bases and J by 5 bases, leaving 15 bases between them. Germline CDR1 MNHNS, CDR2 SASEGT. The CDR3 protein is CASSANVLQNEQYF. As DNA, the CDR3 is TGTGCCAGCAGTGCAAACGTCCTGCAAAACGAGCAGTACTTC.

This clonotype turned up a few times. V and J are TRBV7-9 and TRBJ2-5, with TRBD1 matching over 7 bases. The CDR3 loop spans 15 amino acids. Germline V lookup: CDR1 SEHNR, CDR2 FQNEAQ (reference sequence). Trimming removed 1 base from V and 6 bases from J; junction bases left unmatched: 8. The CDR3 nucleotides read TGTGCCAGCAGCTTAGTGGGGACAGTCACCAAGACCCAGTACTTC. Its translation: CASSLVGTVTKTQYF.

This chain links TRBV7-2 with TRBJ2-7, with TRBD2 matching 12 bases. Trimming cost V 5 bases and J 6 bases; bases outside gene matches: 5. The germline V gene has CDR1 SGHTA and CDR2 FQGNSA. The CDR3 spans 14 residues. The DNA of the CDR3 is TGTGCCAGCAGCCGCGGACTAGCGGGAAGCGAGCAGTACTTC. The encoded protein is CASSRGLAGSEQYF.

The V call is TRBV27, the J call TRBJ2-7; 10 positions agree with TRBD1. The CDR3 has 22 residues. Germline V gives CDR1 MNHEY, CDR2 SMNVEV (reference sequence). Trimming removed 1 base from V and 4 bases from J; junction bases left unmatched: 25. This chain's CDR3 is CASSLYPFPGTGAQQGSYEQYF. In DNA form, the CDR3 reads TGTGCCAGCAGTTTATATCCCTTTCCAGGGACAGGGGCCCAGCAGGGGTCTTACGAGCAGTACTTC.

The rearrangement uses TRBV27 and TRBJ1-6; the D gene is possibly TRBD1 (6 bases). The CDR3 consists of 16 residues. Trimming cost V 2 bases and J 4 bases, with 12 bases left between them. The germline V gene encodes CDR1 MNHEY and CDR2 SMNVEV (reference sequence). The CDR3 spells CASSLDRRGYNSPLHF. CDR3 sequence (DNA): TGTGCCAGCAGTTTAGACAGGAGGGGTTATAATTCACCCCTCCACTTT.

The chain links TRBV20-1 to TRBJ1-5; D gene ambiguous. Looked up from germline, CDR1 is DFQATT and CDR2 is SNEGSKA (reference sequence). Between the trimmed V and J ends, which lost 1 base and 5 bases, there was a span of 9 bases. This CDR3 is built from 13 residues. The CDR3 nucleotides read TGCAGTGCTAGAGGGCCCGGTGATCAGCCCCAGCATTTT. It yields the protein CSARGPGDQPQHF.

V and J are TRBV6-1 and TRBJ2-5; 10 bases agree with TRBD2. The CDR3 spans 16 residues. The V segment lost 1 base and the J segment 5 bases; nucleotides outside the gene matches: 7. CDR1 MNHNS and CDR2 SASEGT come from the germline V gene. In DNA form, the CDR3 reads TGTGCCAGCAGTGAAGATTGGCTAGCGGGAGTGGAGACCCAGTACTTC. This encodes CASSEDWLAGVETQYF.